This is a list of T cell receptor beta chains from one sample in a study of blood T cell repertoires in COVID-19. Only in-frame clones appear in the TCRdb table, and some are missing; sequencing was by immunoSEQ multiplex PCR. Here the sample spans around 230,000 clones, around nine tenths being singletons. Sequenced material: PBMCs or T cells enriched from blood (not recorded which). The receptor source for this set is a woman aged 30 to 39 with acute COVID-19. Each CDR3 is given with its conserved first and last residue. D genes are given only for firm matches. Size is stated for part of the rows, as once, few or many counts, or as a class when the clone is expanded.

V | size | D | CDR3
TRBV4-3 | once | . | CASSPVGGATNEKLFF
TRBV2 | . | . | CASSRKQGGSNQPQHF
TRBV11-3 | . | TRBD1 | CASSLRGDRGYNEQFF
TRBV18 | . | TRBD2 | CASSPGLVSRGTDTQYF
TRBV5-1 | . | TRBD2 | CASSSARLAGPSYEQYF
TRBV12-3/TRBV12-4 | . | . | CASSPNTEAFF
TRBV19 | . | . | CASSAAGGNQPQHF
TRBV19 | . | TRBD1 | CASSIRQGMNTEAFF
TRBV6-2/TRBV6-3 | . | TRBD1 | CASSSRHRGNSPLHF
TRBV9 | . | TRBD1 | CASSTYRGRLLF
TRBV5-1 | . | . | CASSFPGDTEAFF
TRBV12-5 | . | TRBD2 | CASGLISGDNTGELFF
TRBV28 | . | . | CASSSTGTKGNTIYF
TRBV3-1/TRBV3-2 | . | TRBD1 | CASSQNRGLEKLFF
TRBV4-3 | . | . | CASSDRSDTEAFF
TRBV20-1 | once | . | CSASHNYGYTF